This T cell receptor delta chain was recorded in a study of gamma-delta T cells after stem cell transplantation. With CATT, TCRdb re-called clones from the RT-PCR reads. The table shows thousands of delta-chain clones, with more than 15% occurring only once. Germline V gene sequence: CDR1 TSWWSYY, CDR2 QGS. The CDR3 covers 21 residues. On this clone itself: One end of the junction fails to match germline, which may point to a read error. The same CDR3 arises from other DNA sequences in this sample as well.

Sample: gamma-delta T cells. The clonotype was recovered from a human donor. It is not recorded whose cells these are; they may come from a transplant donor. The chain recombines TRDV1 with TRDJ2; 10 bases line up with TRDD3. The DNA for the CDR3 is TGTGCCCTTGGGGAAATCACGACCGTACTGGGGGATGGAGATGGGGCAGCACAACTCTTCTTT. As protein: CALGEITTVLGDGDGAAQLFF.